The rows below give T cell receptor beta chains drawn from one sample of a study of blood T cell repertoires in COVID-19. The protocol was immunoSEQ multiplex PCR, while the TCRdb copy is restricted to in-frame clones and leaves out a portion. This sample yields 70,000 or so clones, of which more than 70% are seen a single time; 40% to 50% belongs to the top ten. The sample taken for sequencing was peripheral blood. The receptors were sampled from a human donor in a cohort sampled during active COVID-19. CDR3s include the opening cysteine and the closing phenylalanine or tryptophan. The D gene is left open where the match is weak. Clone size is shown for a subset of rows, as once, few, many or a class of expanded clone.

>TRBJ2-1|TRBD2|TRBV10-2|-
TGCGCCAGCAGTCTAGCGGGAGGGCCCGCCTACAATGAGCAGTTCTTC
CASSLAGGPAYNEQFF
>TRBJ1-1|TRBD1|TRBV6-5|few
TGTGCCAGCAGCACTATAGGGACAGCGAACACTGAAGCTTTCTTT
CASSTIGTANTEAFF
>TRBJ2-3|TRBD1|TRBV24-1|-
TGTGCCACCAGTGATCTCGGACAGGGGGAACGTGATACGCAGTATTTT
CATSDLGQGERDTQYF
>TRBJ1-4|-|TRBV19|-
TGTGCCAGTAGTATAGGTCGGGAAAAACTGTTTTTT
CASSIGREKLFF
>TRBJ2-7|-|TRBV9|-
TGTGCCAGCAGCGTAGGGGCCGAGCAGTACTTC
CASSVGAEQYF
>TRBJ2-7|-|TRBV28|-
TGTGCCAGCAGTCCCCCCGGTCTGGTCTCCTACGAGCAGTACTTC
CASSPPGLVSYEQYF
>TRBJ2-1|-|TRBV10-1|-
TGCGCCAGCACCCCCGGGGGCTCCTACAATGAGCAGTTCTTC
CASTPGGSYNEQFF
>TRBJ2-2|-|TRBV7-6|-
TGTGCCAGCAGCCATGAGGGTTTTGCCGGGGAGCTGTTTTTT
CASSHEGFAGELFF
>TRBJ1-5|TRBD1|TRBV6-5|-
TGTGCCAGCAGCGCTGACAGGGATCAGCCCCAGCATTTT
CASSADRDQPQHF
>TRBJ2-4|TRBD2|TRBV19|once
TGTGCCAGTAGTATAGGAGGGGAGGGGATCAAAAACATTCAGTACTTC
CASSIGGEGIKNIQYF
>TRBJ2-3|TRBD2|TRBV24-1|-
TGTGCCACCAGTGACCCCGGACTAGGAGCAGATACGCAGTATTTT
CATSDPGLGADTQYF
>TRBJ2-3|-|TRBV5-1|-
TGCGCCAGCAGCTTGGGACAGGTCACAGATACGCAGTATTTT
CASSLGQVTDTQYF
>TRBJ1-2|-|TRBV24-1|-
TGTGCCACCAGTGAATCCGGAGGGTATGGCTACACCTTC
CATSESGGYGYTF
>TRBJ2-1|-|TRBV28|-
TGTGCCAGCAGTTTAAAGGGGTCCTACAATGAGCAGTTCTTC
CASSLKGSYNEQFF
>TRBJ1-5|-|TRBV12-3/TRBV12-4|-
TGTGCCAGCAGCAGGGCCTCCAATCAGCCCCAGCATTTT
CASSRASNQPQHF
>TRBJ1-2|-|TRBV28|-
TGTGCCAGCAGCCCCGGGGACTATGGCTACACCTTC
CASSPGDYGYTF
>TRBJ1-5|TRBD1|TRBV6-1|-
TGTGCCAGCAGTGAAACAGGGGAGGATCAGCCCCAGCATTTT
CASSETGEDQPQHF
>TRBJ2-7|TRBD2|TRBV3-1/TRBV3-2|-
TGTGCCAGCAGCCTAGGGACTAGCGGGGGGTACGAGCAGTACTTC
CASSLGTSGGYEQYF
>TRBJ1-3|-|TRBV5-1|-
TGCGCCAGCAGCTTCGACGGACTCTCTGGAAACACCATATATTTT
CASSFDGLSGNTIYF
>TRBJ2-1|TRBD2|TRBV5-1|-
TGCGCCAGCAGCTTCAGCGGGGGGCCGGACAATGAGCAGTTCTTC
CASSFSGGPDNEQFF
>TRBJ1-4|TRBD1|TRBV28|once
TGTGCCAGCAGTTTAGGGACAGCAGCTAATGAAAAACTGTTTTTT
CASSLGTAANEKLFF
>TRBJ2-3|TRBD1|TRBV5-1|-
TGCGCCAGCAGCAGGACAGGGAGCACAGATACGCAGTATTTT
CASSRTGSTDTQYF
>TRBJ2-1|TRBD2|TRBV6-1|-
TGTGCCAGCAGTGAAGATTCGGGCGGGGGAGCCGATGAGCAGTTCTTC
CASSEDSGGGADEQFF
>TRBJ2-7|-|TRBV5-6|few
TGTGCCAGCAACCGAGGACAGGGAGGGTACGAGCAGTACTTC
CASNRGQGGYEQYF
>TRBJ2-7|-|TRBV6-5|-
TGTGCCAGCAGCGTCGGGACTTCTTACTACGAGCAGTACTTC
CASSVGTSYYEQYF
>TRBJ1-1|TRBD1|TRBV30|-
TGTGCCTGGGAAAACAGGGGACGGGCTTTCTTT
CAWENRGRAFF
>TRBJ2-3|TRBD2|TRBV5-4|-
TGTGCCTTCGGACTAGCGGGAGTGGGGACAGATACGCAGTATTTT
CAFGLAGVGTDTQYF
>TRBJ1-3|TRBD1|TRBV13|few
TGTGCCAGCAGCCAGCGGACGGAAAAGGGGGCGCCTGGAAACACCATATATTTT
CASSQRTEKGAPGNTIYF
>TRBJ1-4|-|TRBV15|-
TGTGCCACCAGTTCCTTGGGGGGGCGGGGCACTAATGAAAAACTGTTTTTT
CATSSLGGRGTNEKLFF
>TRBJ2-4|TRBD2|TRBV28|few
TGTGCCAGCAGCGACGGCCGACTAGCGGCCAAAAACATTCAGTACTTC
CASSDGRLAAKNIQYF
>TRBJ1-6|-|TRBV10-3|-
TGTGCCATCAGTGCGGGGGACTTGGGGAATTCACCCCTCCACTTT
CAISAGDLGNSPLHF
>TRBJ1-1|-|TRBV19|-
TGTGCCAGTAGCGAACAGTCGAACACTGAAGCTTTCTTT
CASSEQSNTEAFF
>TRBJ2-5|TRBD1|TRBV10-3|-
TGTGCCATAAAAAGGACAGGGGATCGCCAAGAGACCCAGTACTTC
CAIKRTGDRQETQYF
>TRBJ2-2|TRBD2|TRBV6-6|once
TGTGCCAGCAGTTACTCTCTAGCGGGAGACACCGGGGAGCTGTTTTTT
CASSYSLAGDTGELFF
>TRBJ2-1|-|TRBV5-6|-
TGTGCCAGCAGCCGCCGGGGTCTTTCCTACAATGAGCAGTTCTTC
CASSRRGLSYNEQFF
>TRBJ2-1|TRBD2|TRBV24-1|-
TGTGCCACCAGTGATCCGACTAGCCCTTACAATGAGCAGTTCTTC
CATSDPTSPYNEQFF
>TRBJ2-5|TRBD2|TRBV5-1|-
TGCGCCAGCAGCCATATAATACGACTAGCCCAAGAGACCCAGTACTTC
CASSHIIRLAQETQYF
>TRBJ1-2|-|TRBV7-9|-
TGTGCCAGCAGCCCGAATGGAGCCGGCTATGGCTACACCTTC
CASSPNGAGYGYTF
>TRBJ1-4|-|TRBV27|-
TGTGCCAGCAGTTTAAGGGAGGGTTCTGAAAAACTGTTTTTT
CASSLREGSEKLFF
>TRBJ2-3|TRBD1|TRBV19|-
TGTGCCAGTAAGACAGGGGGCACAGATACGCAGTATTTT
CASKTGGTDTQYF
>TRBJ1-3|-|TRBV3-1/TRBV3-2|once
TGTGCCAGCAGCCAAGGGATGGGGGGGTTTGGAAACACCATATATTTT
CASSQGMGGFGNTIYF
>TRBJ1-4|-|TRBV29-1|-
TGCGCACAGGGAGTGGGTGAAAAACTGTTTTTT
CAQGVGEKLFF
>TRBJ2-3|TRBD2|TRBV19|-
TGTGCCAGTAGTATCTCTGGGGCGGGGGCAGATACGCAGTATTTT
CASSISGAGADTQYF
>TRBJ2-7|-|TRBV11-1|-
TGTGCCAGCAGCTGGGGCGAGACGGGCTACGAGCAGTACTTC
CASSWGETGYEQYF
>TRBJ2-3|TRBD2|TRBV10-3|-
TGTGCCATCAGGGAATTAGCGGGGGGGCAGAGAGATACGCAGTATTTT
CAIRELAGGQRDTQYF
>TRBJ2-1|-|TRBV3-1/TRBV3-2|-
TGTGCCAGCAGCCAAAGTCGCGGCAGCTCCTACAATGAGCAGTTCTTC
CASSQSRGSSYNEQFF
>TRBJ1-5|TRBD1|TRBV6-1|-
TGTGCCAGCAGTGACCGGACAGGGGAGTGGTATAGCAATCAGCCCCAGCATTTT
CASSDRTGEWYSNQPQHF
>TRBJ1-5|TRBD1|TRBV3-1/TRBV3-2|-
TGTGCCAGCAGCCCACGGGGACAGATCAATCAGCCCCAGCATTTT
CASSPRGQINQPQHF
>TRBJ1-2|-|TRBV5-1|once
TGCGCCAGCAGCTGGAGGATCCTAGGGGGCTACACCTTC
CASSWRILGGYTF
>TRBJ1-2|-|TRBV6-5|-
TGTGCCAGCAGTAGCCGGGATTGGGGAGACTATGGCTACACCTTC
CASSSRDWGDYGYTF
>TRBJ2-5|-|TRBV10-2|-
TGCGCCAGCACTCGCAGGCCACAAGAGACCCAGTACTTC
CASTRRPQETQYF
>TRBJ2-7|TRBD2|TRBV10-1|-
TGCGCCAGCAGTGGGACTAGCGGTCGATCTCCCCCCTACGAGCAGTACTTC
CASSGTSGRSPPYEQYF
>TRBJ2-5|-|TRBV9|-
TGTGCCAGCAGCTCAAACCCTCAAGGGGGGGCGTACTTTCGTGAGACCCAGTACTTC
CASSSNPQGGAYFRETQYF